This passage covers 26 T cell receptor beta chains from one sample sequenced in a study of yellow fever vaccine responses in identical twins. TCRdb re-derived calls from the RT-PCR reads in MiXCR, one entry per CDR3 protein. The sample carries approximately 32,000 distinct CDR3 sequences, 60% recorded once. This specimen consisted of T cells from blood (PBMCs), unsorted or a sorted subset (not recorded which), obtained before or after yellow fever vaccination (not recorded which). The receptor set was obtained from a young woman who received the yellow fever vaccine.

This clonotype was detected a few times. The V call is TRBV2, the J call TRBJ1-1, with TRBD1 identical over 7 bases. The J segment lost 4 bases and the V segment lost 5 bases, leaving 7 bases of the junction unmatched. CDR3 length: 14 amino acids. Germline V gene lookup returns CDR1 SNHLY and CDR2 FYNNEI. The CDR3 region is CASSKQGSSTEAFF. The CDR3 bases are TGTGCCAGCAGTAAACAGGGGAGCAGCACTGAAGCTTTCTTT.

This clonotype was counted a few times. At one of its ends the junction is not consistent with the germline gene, which may arise from a read error. The chain recombines TRBV3-1 with TRBJ2-3; no reliable D call. The CDR3 is 10 residues long. Germline CDR1 LGHDT, CDR2 YNNKEL (reference sequence). Written as DNA, the CDR3 is TGTGCCAGCAGCCAAGACTCTGTACATTTT. Translated, it gives CASSQDSVHF.

The V gene is TRBV7-9, the J gene TRBJ2-1; D unresolved. CDR3 length equals 12 residues. The germline V gene has CDR1 SEHNR and CDR2 FQNEAQ (reference sequence). Trimming took off 5 bases at V and 6 bases at J, with 8 bases between the two ends. The CDR3 here is CASSRVTNEQFF. CDR3 in DNA: TGTGCCAGCAGCCGTGTTACCAATGAGCAGTTCTTC.

The CDR3 loop is CASSPPGQNQPQHF. DNA of the CDR3: TGTGCCAGCAGTCCTCCGGGACAAAATCAGCCCCAGCATTTT. V and J are TRBV6-4 and TRBJ1-5; tentative D call: TRBD1 (6 bases). Per germline, CDR1 MRHNA and CDR2 SNTAGT. The length of the CDR3 is 14 residues. Trimming removed 5 bases at V and 4 bases at J, with 12 bases between.

This clonotype has just a few counts. The V call is TRBV14, the J call TRBJ2-1, with D possibly matching TRBD1 (5 bases). The CDR3 has 13 amino acids. With 1 base removed from V and 7 bases from J, the gap between germline ends came to 8 bases. CDR1 and CDR2 from the germline V gene are SGHDN and FVKESK. The CDR3 is CASSQGQINEQFF. The CDR3 DNA follows: TGTGCCAGCAGCCAAGGACAGATTAATGAGCAGTTCTTC.

The gene calls are TRBV2 and TRBJ1-6; D is perhaps TRBD1 (5 bases). CDR1 and CDR2 from the germline V gene are SNHLY and FYNNEI. This CDR3 is 14 amino acids long. V lost 6 bases and J 4 bases, leaving 10 bases between the germline ends. DNA of the CDR3: TGTGCCAGCAGAGGGACTACTTATAATTCACCCCTCCACTTT. This translates into CASRGTTYNSPLHF.

The chain is built from TRBV29-1 and TRBJ2-1, with 10 bases fitting TRBD2. This CDR3 spans 13 amino acids. CDR1 and CDR2 from the germline V gene are SQVTM and ANQGSEA. V was clipped by 7 bases and J by 5 bases; unmatched bases: 5. The CDR3 is CSGTGLANNEQFF. DNA for the CDR3: TGCAGCGGGACGGGACTAGCGAACAATGAGCAGTTCTTC.

This clonotype was seen only once. The V gene is TRBV4-1, the J gene TRBJ1-5; D remains unclear. Trimming took 0 bases from V and 11 from J, leaving 20 bases between them. Germline-derived CDR1 and CDR2 are MGHRA and YSYEKL. The CDR3 extends over 16 amino acids. The CDR3 here is CASSQESRTDRRAQHF. For the CDR3, the DNA is TGCGCCAGCAGCCAAGAATCCCGGACGGATCGTAGGGCCCAGCATTTT.

A few counts support this clonotype. The CDR3 sequence is CASSLQGNQPQHF. For the CDR3, the DNA is TGTGCCAGTAGTTTACAGGGAAATCAGCCCCAGCATTTT. This chain connects TRBV19 to TRBJ1-5; tentatively, D is TRBD1 (6 bases). V lost 5 bases and J 4 bases, leaving 9 bases between the germline ends. Germline CDR1 and CDR2: LNHDA and SQIVND (reference sequence). There are 13 residues in the CDR3.

The CDR3 DNA sequence: TGCAGCGGAACTAGCGGGATCACAGATACGCAGTATTTT. Encoded protein: CSGTSGITDTQYF. The gene calls are TRBV29-1 and TRBJ2-3; 10 bases match TRBD2. Germline trimming cut 7 bases from V and 2 bases from J; bases unmatched to any gene: 3. CDR3 length: 13 amino acids. Germline CDR1 and CDR2: SQVTM and ANQGSEA.

This chain connects TRBV18 to TRBJ2-1, with TRBD2 identical over 11 bases. This CDR3 has 17 residues. CDR1 KGHSH and CDR2 LQKENI come from the germline V gene. J was trimmed by 6 bases and V by 6 bases; bases with no gene match: 13. The CDR3 DNA follows: TGTGCCAGCTCGAGACAGACCGGGACTAGCGGAGGCAATGAGCAGTTCTTC. Translating it yields CASSRQTGTSGGNEQFF.

This clonotype was counted a single time. The chain couples TRBV11-2 to TRBJ2-1; 8 bases fit TRBD2. V lost 5 bases to trimming and J lost 0 bases; unmatched junction nucleotides: 6. From germline, CDR1 is SGHAT and CDR2 FQNNGV. This CDR3 has 16 residues. The chain's CDR3 is CASSIRGRLSYNEQFF. The CDR3 DNA is TGTGCCAGCAGCATCCGCGGGAGGCTCTCCTACAATGAGCAGTTCTTC.

The V and J genes are TRBV5-5 and TRBJ1-1, with D maybe TRBD1 (6 bases). The CDR3 runs 14 residues. The V gene lost 4 bases and the J gene lost 4 bases, with 14 bases spanning the gap. Germline CDR1 is SGHKS and CDR2 is YYEKEE (reference sequence). CDR3 residues: CASSQEGGSTEAFF. CDR3 sequence (DNA): TGTGCCAGCAGCCAGGAGGGGGGGAGCACTGAAGCTTTCTTT.

J is TRBJ1-1 and V is TRBV20-1, with TRBD1 matching 7 bases. After removal of 5 bases from V and 1 base from J, the junction contained 10 bases not matched to a gene. This CDR3 has 15 amino acids. The germline V gene encodes CDR1 DFQATT and CDR2 SNEGSKA (reference sequence). In DNA form, the CDR3 reads TGCAGTGCTCCAGCTTGGACAGGATCGAACACTGAAGCTTTCTTT. This codes for CSAPAWTGSNTEAFF.

The chain employs TRBV9 and TRBJ1-2, with D maybe TRBD1 (5 bases). There are 14 residues in the CDR3. The germline V gene encodes CDR1 SGDLS and CDR2 YYNGEE. V was pared by 4 bases and J by 2 bases, with 12 bases between. The CDR3 protein is CASSTRDGNYGYTF. In nucleotides, the CDR3 is TGTGCCAGCAGCACCCGGGACGGAAACTATGGCTACACCTTC.

The chain combines TRBV6-5 with TRBJ1-2; possible D gene TRBD1, 5 bases. Between the trimmed V and J ends, which lost 0 bases and 6 bases, there was a span of 11 bases. The CDR3 is 14 amino acids. The germline V gene encodes CDR1 MNHEY and CDR2 SVGAGI. CDR3 in amino acids: CASSYSGGVNGYTF. The CDR3 coding sequence is TGTGCCAGCAGTTACTCGGGAGGGGTAAATGGCTACACCTTC.

The chain has TRBV29-1 and TRBJ2-3; D might be TRBD1 (5 bases). V lost 4 bases, J lost 7 bases, and 27 bases lay in between. CDR1 is SQVTM, CDR2 ANQGSEA, per germline. CDR3 length: 17 amino acids. The CDR3 DNA sequence: TGCAGCGTTGGGCCCGCCTTAGGGGCCTCCGTGTTGAATACGCAGTATTTT. It yields the protein CSVGPALGASVLNTQYF.

This chain uses TRBV20-1 with TRBJ2-7, with D possibly matching TRBD2 (5 bases). Germline loops: CDR1 DFQATT, CDR2 SNEGSKA (reference sequence). Trimming shortened V by 0 bases and J by 0 bases, and 9 bases separated the two germline ends. CDR3 length equals 14 residues. The CDR3 loop reads CSARERESSYEQYF. The CDR3 nucleotides are TGCAGTGCTAGAGAGAGGGAGTCCTCCTACGAGCAGTACTTC.

This clonotype was observed a single time. The chain recombines TRBV11-3 with TRBJ2-5, with D tentatively TRBD1 or TRBD2 (5 bases each). V lost 5 bases and J 2 bases, leaving 12 bases between the germline ends. The V gene's germline CDR1 is SGHNT and CDR2 YENEEA. This CDR3 region has 14 residues. In nucleotides, the CDR3 is TGTGCCAGCAGCGCGATGGGACCTCAAGAGACCCAGTACTTC. This codes for CASSAMGPQETQYF.

This clonotype was counted a few times. The V call is TRBV18, the J call TRBJ2-3, with no clear D. CDR1 KGHSH and CDR2 LQKENI come from the germline V gene. The germline V and J ends were trimmed by 5 bases and 0 bases, with 6 bases remaining between them. The CDR3 loop spans 13 amino acids. The CDR3 coding sequence is TGTGCCAGCTCATCCGATAGCACAGATACGCAGTATTTT. Translation gives CASSSDSTDTQYF.

This clonotype was counted a few times. This rearrangement joins TRBV18 to TRBJ1-1; possibly TRBD1 for D (5 bases). V was cut by 5 bases and J by 1 base, with 8 bases left in between. The CDR3 sequence is 13 residues long. Per the germline V gene, CDR1 is KGHSH and CDR2 is LQKENI. CDR3 region: CASSNDRNTEAFF. DNA of the CDR3: TGTGCCAGCTCAAACGACAGGAACACTGAAGCTTTCTTT. Variable domain in full (rest from reference TRBV18 and TRBJ1-1): NAGVMQNPRHLVRRRGQEARLRCSPMKGHSHVYWYRQLPEEGLKFMVYLQKENIIDESGMPKERFSAEFPKEGPSILRIQQVVRGDSAAYFCASSNDRNTEAFFGQGTRLTVV.

This clonotype was counted only a few times. The chain has TRBV7-6 and TRBJ2-1, with 13 bases lining up with TRBD2. CDR1 and CDR2 (germline): SGHVS, FNYEAQ. This CDR3 contains 16 residues. With 5 bases clipped from V and 10 bases from J, the junction kept 11 bases outside the gene matches. The CDR3 here is CASSTSPWTSGGEQFF. Here the CDR3 DNA reads TGTGCCAGCAGCACCTCACCGTGGACTAGCGGGGGAGAGCAGTTCTTC. Together with reference TRBV7-6 and TRBJ2-1, the CDR3 gives the full variable domain: GAGVSQSPRYKVTKRGQDVALRCDPISGHVSLYWYRQALGQGPEFLTYFNYEAQQDKSGLPNDRFSAERPEGSISTLTIQRTEQRDSAMYRCASSTSPWTSGGEQFFGPGTRLTVL.

This clonotype was observed a few times. The chain combines TRBV12-3 or TRBV12-4 with TRBJ1-1; D is undetermined. CDR3 size: 13 residues. The germline V and J ends were trimmed by 7 bases and 1 base, with 10 bases remaining between them. CDR3 bases: TGTGCCAGCAAGGTTTCGGCGAACACTGAAGCTTTCTTT. Residues: CASKVSANTEAFF.

This clonotype was picked up one time. This chain uses TRBV3-1 with TRBJ1-6, with 8 bases aligning to TRBD1. The CDR3 length is 14 residues. J was trimmed by 6 bases and V by 6 bases; bases with no gene match: 4. Germline CDR1 is LGHDT and CDR2 is YNNKEL (reference sequence). CDR3 nucleotides: TGTGCCAGCAGACGGACAGGGTTTAATTCACCCCTCCACTTT. Protein: CASRRTGFNSPLHF.

This rearrangement joins TRBV2 to TRBJ2-7; D uncertain. The ends were cut back, 7 bases at V and 5 bases at J, with 6 bases in the middle. The CDR3 extends over 10 amino acids. Germline V gene sequence: CDR1 SNHLY, CDR2 FYNNEI. The DNA for the CDR3 is TGTGCCAGCAATTTAGACGAGCAGTACGTC. This gives the protein CASNLDEQYV.

The sample holds a few counts of this clonotype. The chain combines TRBV11-2 with TRBJ1-1; D is unresolved. This CDR3 is 14 amino acids long. V gave up 5 bases and J gave up 0 bases, with 10 bases separating them. Germline V CDR1 and CDR2: SGHAT, FQNNGV. CDR3 sequence: CASSPFLLNTEAFF. The CDR3 region has the DNA TGTGCCAGCAGCCCTTTTTTACTGAACACTGAAGCTTTCTTT.